These 8 T cell receptor beta chains came from one sample sequenced in a study of T cells after yellow fever vaccination. TCRdb reanalysed the 5' RACE reads using MiXCR and keeps one entry per CDR3 protein. In the table there are over 300,000 distinct CDR3 sequences, roughly 6.8% of which are singletons. The material was PBMCs, obtained around 45 days after the first yellow fever vaccination. The receptor set was obtained from a man between 18 and 29 years old who received the YFV17D yellow fever vaccine.

The table lists this clonotype with many counts. This sequence joins TRBV4-2 and TRBJ2-1; D is unclear. Germline-derived CDR1 and CDR2 are LGHNA and YNFKEQ. The CDR3 has 15 amino acids. V was clipped by 5 bases and J by 9 bases, with 20 bases between them. CDR3 region: CASSTRGRSKGEQFF. Here the CDR3 DNA reads TGTGCCAGCAGCACCCGAGGCAGGTCGAAGGGTGAGCAGTTCTTC.

A word on this clonotype: At one of its ends the junction is not consistent with the germline gene, which may arise from a read error. The V call is TRBV12-3 or TRBV12-4, the J call TRBJ2-5, with D unclear. This CDR3 region has 13 residues. CDR3 loop: CASSIRVQETQSF. The DNA of the CDR3 is TGTGCCAGCAGCATCCGGGTGCAAGAGACCCAGTCCTTC.

The table lists this clonotype with many counts. The chain uses TRBV20-1 and TRBJ2-7, with unresolved D. The CDR3 runs 14 residues. V dropped 6 bases and J dropped 1 base, with 16 bases sitting between them. Germline CDR1 is DFQATT and CDR2 is SNEGSKA (reference sequence). Here the CDR3 reads CSAVPPSSSYEQYV. CDR3 in DNA: TGCAGTGCCGTACCACCCAGCTCTTCCTACGAGCAGTACGTC.

This clonotype has more than one count but fewer than ten. The J gene is TRBJ1-2, the V gene TRBV7-9, with D perhaps TRBD1 (5 bases). The germline V gene encodes CDR1 SEHNR and CDR2 FQNEAQ (reference sequence). CDR3 length: 12 residues. The germline V and J ends were trimmed by 5 bases and 8 bases, with 12 bases remaining between them. Written as DNA, the CDR3 is TGTGCCAGCAGCCGTCGGGGCTACGGCTACACCTTC. Amino acid sequence: CASSRRGYGYTF.

V and J are TRBV4-1 and TRBJ2-4, with TRBD2 identical over 7 bases. The CDR3 is made up of 16 amino acids. CDR1 MGHRA and CDR2 YSYEKL come from the germline V gene. J gave up 7 bases and V 0 bases, and 9 bases lay outside the gene matches. The CDR3 loop reads CASSQDEAREGNIQYF. Here the CDR3 DNA reads TGCGCCAGCAGCCAAGATGAAGCCAGGGAGGGGAACATTCAGTACTTC.

This chain links TRBV5-1 with TRBJ1-6; maybe TRBD1 (6 bases). Germline-derived CDR1 and CDR2 are SGHRS and YFSETQ. V lost 0 bases to trimming and J lost 7 bases, with 11 bases between them. The length of the CDR3 is 15 residues. CDR3 sequence (DNA): TGCGCCAGCAGCTTGGCTAACACAGGGAATTCACCCCTCCACTTT. Its protein product is CASSLANTGNSPLHF. Together with reference TRBV5-1 and TRBJ1-6, the CDR3 gives the full variable domain: KAGVTQTPRYLIKTRGQQVTLSCSPISGHRSVSWYQQTPGQGLQFLFEYFSETQRNKGNFPGRFSGRQFSNSRSEMNVSTLELGDSALYLCASSLANTGNSPLHFGNGTRLTVT.

This chain links TRBV28 with TRBJ1-5, with TRBD1 matching 10 bases. The CDR3 has 15 residues. Unmatched junction bases numbered 8, after V lost 7 bases and J lost 5 bases. In germline, CDR1 is MDHEN, CDR2 SYDVKM. Here the CDR3 reads CASTIRTGGDQPQHF. The CDR3 coding sequence is TGTGCCAGCACCATTAGGACAGGGGGAGATCAGCCCCAGCATTTT.

This clonotype was detected only a few times. V gene TRBV19 combines with J gene TRBJ2-5; TRBD1 agrees at 7 bases. The CDR3 contains 14 residues. After removal of 5 bases from V and 5 bases from J, the junction contained 8 bases not matched to a gene. From germline, CDR1 is LNHDA and CDR2 SQIVND (reference sequence). The CDR3 nucleotides are TGTGCCAGTAGTCACCAGACAGGGTACGAGACCCAGTACTTC. The encoded protein is CASSHQTGYETQYF.